This T cell receptor (beta chain) stems from a study of blood T cell repertoires in COVID-19. The overall study: Spain, Italy and the United States supplied samples that represented acute and convalescent COVID-19. Sources were T cells, B-cell-depleted T cells, or PBMCs; the material itself was cDNA or gDNA.

Original processing methods: For nucleated cells, counts were estimated from reference gene primer amplification. Here immunoSEQ multiplex PCR was the method, and the copy in TCRdb shows in-frame clones only, minus some. The V and J calls and clone size were taken over from that table, and D and trimming were inferred from the DNA. The sample has about 190,000 clones; 89% are singletons. Trimming took 0 bases from V and 2 from J, leaving 5 bases between them. This CDR3 spans 13 amino acids. Germline V lookup: CDR1 SGHRS, CDR2 YFSETQ. V usage is TRBV5-1 and J usage is TRBJ2-5, with TRBD1 as a possible D gene (5 bases). The receptor's source is a middle-aged man with acute or convalescent COVID-19. Sequencing used peripheral blood. CDR3 sequence reads: CASSLGQQETQYF. CDR3 bases: TGCGCCAGCAGCTTGGGACAGCAAGAGACCCAGTACTTC.